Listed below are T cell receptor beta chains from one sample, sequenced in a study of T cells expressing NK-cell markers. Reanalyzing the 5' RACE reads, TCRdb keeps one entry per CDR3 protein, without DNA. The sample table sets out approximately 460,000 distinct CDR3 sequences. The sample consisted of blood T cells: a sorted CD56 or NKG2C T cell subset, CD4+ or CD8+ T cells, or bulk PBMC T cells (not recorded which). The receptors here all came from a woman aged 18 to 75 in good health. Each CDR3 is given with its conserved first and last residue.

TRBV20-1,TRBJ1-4,CSARVQGFSEKLFF
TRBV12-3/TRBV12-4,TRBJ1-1,CASSLRPDSAFF
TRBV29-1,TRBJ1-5,CSVSTDWDQPQHF
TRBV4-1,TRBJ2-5,CASSPRLAGGPETQYF
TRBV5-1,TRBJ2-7,CASSLAGEAEQYF
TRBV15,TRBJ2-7,CATSSSMTGGSYEQYF
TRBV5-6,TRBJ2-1,CASRHGGPNNEQFF
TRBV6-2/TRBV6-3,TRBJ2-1,CASSYEGTSSYNEQFF
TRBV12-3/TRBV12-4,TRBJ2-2,CASSFAWTGDTGELFF
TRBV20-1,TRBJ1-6,CSASQGDSPLHF
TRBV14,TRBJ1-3,CASSQAGTGAGGNTIYF
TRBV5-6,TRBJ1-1,CASSFYQMNTEAFF
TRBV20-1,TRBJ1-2,CSARGGGADYGYTF
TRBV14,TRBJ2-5,CASSLPGLAGGRETQYF
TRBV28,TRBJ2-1,CASNNGLDDYNEQFF
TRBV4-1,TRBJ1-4,CASSRVVVEKLFF
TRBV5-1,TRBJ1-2,CASSGQSYGYTF
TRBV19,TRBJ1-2,CASTTLGRPNYGYTF
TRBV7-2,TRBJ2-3,CASSIHWLAGDTQYF
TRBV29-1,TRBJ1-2,CSANRDHYGYTF
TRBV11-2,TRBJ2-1,CASSFLSGAGGYNEQFF
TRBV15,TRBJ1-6,CATSAGQTSSVLHF
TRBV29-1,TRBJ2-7,CSVDKGGTGLDEQYF
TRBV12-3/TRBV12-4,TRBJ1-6,CASSSSLHYNSPLHF
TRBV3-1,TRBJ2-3,CASSQWTGLTDTQYF
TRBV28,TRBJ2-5,CASSLEGGRETQYF
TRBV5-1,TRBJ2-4,CASSFQGIAAKNIQYF